This TCR beta chain derives from a study of T-cell reconstitution after alpha-beta-depleted transplantation in children (dated by TCRdb to 2016 to 2017). With respect to the entire study: T-cell immune reconstitution after TCRalphabeta/CD19-depleted allogeneic hematopoietic cell transplantation in children was quantitatively tracked in the study by means of TCR repertoire profiling. Results and caveats for the whole study, not just this receptor: About two months after transplant, the apparently early recovery of alphabetaT-cell counts reportedly depended on just several hundred clones that had expanded rapidly and came from non-depleted graft cells. In some patients, the high TCRbeta diversity seen at day 60 was put down to recipient T cells and intrathymic progenitors that had survived conditioning. Over the following months the frequencies of hyperexpanded clones went down, and after one year T-cell counts and TCRbeta diversity were mostly credited to newly produced T cells.

This clonotype was observed a few times. Its antigen is currently not known. No quality values exist for individual bases; no much larger clone is one base distant. The time point label, read with the paper, signifies: day 60 (about 2 months) after transplantation. This specimen's treatment or condition label, interpreted: allogeneic hematopoietic cell transplantation with graft depleted of TCRalphabeta T cells and CD19 B cells. TCRalphabeta/CD19-depleted allogeneic hematopoietic cell grafts were given to the transplant recipients, all of whom were children. CDR1 and CDR2 were assigned from the germline V gene as SGHVS and FNYEAQ. The CDR3, cysteine through phenylalanine, is 15 amino acids long. Here the CDR3 DNA is all that survives: 45 bases in frame from base 1. V and J lose 4 bases and 4 bases, and a span of 13 bases separates them. Preparation of the library involved PCR. The listed sequencing device is Illumina HiSeq 2500. To normalize quantification of the TCRbeta repertoire, the TCR libraries were built with molecular barcoding that relied on unique molecular identifiers. TCRdb passed the public sequencing reads through fastp at Q25 and MiXCR, retaining productive beta sequences. A single entry per CDR3 protein holds the most common genes and DNA from its merged rows. Present in this sample are around 52,000 distinct CDR3 sequences, 5.8% of which were seen just once. The ten largest clones capture roughly 30% of the sample.

Sequences were derived from PBMCs, mostly from graft donor cells, sampled 60 days after TCRalphabeta/CD19-depleted stem cell transplant. The rearrangement combines TRBV7-6 with TRBJ2-2, with the identity of the D gene unclear. This clonotype was obtained from a female patient aged 2-15 years who had a stem cell transplant for aplastic anemia, so the T cells may come from the graft donor. The bases are TGTGCCAGCAGCTCCCGAACAAGTCCCACCGGGGAGCTGTTTTTT. Translation gives CASSSRTSPTGELFF.